This paragraph covers one T cell receptor beta chain sequence. Its specificity is not known. 5'RACE primed from the constant segment yielded TCR alpha and TCR beta cDNA libraries bearing sample barcodes and UMIs. TCRdb called the 5' RACE reads again in MiXCR, with one record for every CDR3 protein. The table includes approximately 390,000 distinct CDR3 sequences, roughly 15% detected once. Germline values: CDR1 SGHAT, CDR2 FQNNGV. V was cut by 5 bases and J by 6 bases, with 11 bases left in between. The length of the CDR3 is 12 residues. This record belongs to a study of T-cell memory formation after mild COVID-19. Background on the study: For the most part, TCR clusters were specific to one donor.

Notes on the study in general: Shrinking CD4+ clones resided mostly in CM and EM, and CD8+ ones in EMRA. Whereas later expanders leaned CD4+, clones contracting day 15 to 85 showed a balanced CD4/CD8 makeup.

Material: PBMCs or a T cell subset sorted from them (not recorded which). This chain joins TRBV11-2 and TRBJ2-7; D tentatively fits TRBD1 or TRBD2 (5 bases each). This TCR was sampled from a man between 18 and 29 years old who had mild COVID-19 (a few samples of this study predate the infection). Cell type and time point are not known. The CDR3 coding sequence is TGTGCCAGCAGCCGGGACGCCCCCGAGCAGTACTTC. Residues: CASSRDAPEQYF.